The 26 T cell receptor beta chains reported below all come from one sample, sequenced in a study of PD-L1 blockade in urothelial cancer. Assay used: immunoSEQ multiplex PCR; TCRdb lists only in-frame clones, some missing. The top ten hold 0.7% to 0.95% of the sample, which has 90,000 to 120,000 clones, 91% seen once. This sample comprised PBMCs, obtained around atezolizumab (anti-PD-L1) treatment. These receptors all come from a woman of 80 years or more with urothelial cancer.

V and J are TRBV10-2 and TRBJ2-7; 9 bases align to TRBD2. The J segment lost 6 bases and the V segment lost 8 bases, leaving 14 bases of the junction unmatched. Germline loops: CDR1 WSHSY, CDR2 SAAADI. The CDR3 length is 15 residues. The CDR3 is CASCSSGRKVGEQYF. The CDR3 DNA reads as TGCGCCAGCTGTTCAAGCGGGAGGAAGGTGGGCGAGCAGTACTTC.

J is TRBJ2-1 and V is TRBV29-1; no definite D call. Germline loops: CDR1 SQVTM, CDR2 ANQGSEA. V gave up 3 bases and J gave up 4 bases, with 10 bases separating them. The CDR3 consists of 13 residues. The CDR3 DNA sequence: TGCAGCGTTGAGATTTTCGGTTACAATGAGCAGTTCTTC. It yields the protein CSVEIFGYNEQFF.

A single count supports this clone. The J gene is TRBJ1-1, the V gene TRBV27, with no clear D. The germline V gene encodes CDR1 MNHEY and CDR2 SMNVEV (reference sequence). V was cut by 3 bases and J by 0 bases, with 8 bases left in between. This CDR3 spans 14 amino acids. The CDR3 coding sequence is TGTGCCAGCAGTTTTATGGGCATGAACACTGAAGCTTTCTTT. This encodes CASSFMGMNTEAFF.

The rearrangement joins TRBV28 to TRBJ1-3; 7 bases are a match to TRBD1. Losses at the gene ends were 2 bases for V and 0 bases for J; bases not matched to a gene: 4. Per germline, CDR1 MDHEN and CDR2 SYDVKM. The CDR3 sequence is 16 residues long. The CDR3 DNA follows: TGTGCCAGCAGTTTACCGGGGACAGCCTCTGGAAACACCATATATTTT. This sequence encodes CASSLPGTASGNTIYF.

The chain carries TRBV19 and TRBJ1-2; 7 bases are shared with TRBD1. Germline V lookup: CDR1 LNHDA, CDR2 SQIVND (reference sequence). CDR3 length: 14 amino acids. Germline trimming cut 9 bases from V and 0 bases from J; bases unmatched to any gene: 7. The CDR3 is CASKQGSTNYGYTF. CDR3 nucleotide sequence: TGTGCCAGCAAACAGGGGTCAACTAACTATGGCTACACCTTC.

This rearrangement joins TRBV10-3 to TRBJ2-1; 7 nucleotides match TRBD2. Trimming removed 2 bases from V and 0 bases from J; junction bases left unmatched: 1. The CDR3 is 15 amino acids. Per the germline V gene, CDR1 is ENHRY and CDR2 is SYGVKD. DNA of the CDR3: TGTGCCATCAGTGAGGGCGGGAGCTCCTACAATGAGCAGTTCTTC. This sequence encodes CAISEGGSSYNEQFF.

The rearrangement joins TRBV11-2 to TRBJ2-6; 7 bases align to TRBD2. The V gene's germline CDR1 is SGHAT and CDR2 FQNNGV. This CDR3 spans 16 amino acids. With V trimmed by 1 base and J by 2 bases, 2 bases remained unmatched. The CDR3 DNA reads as TGTGCCAGCAGCTTAGTAGGACTAGCTGGGGCCAACGTCCTGACTTTC. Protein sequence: CASSLVGLAGANVLTF.

The CDR3 spells CASRVAGGLYNEQFF. The CDR3 DNA is TGTGCCAGTAGGGTAGCGGGAGGGCTTTACAATGAGCAGTTCTTC. The chain carries TRBV19 and TRBJ2-1; 11 nucleotides agree with TRBD2. There are 15 residues in the CDR3. Germline-derived CDR1 and CDR2 are LNHDA and SQIVND (reference sequence). Trimming removed 6 bases from V and 4 bases from J; junction bases left unmatched: 5.

The DNA for the CDR3 is TGTGCCAGCTCACAGCGGCATCAAGAGACCCAGTACTTC. Its translation is CASSQRHQETQYF. V gene TRBV18 combines with J gene TRBJ2-5; D may be TRBD2 (5 bases). V lost 4 bases and J lost 2, with 8 bases in between. The V gene's germline CDR1 is KGHSH and CDR2 LQKENI. This CDR3 spans 13 amino acids.

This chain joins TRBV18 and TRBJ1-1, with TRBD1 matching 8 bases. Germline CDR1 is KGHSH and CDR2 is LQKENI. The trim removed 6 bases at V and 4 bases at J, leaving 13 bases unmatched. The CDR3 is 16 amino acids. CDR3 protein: CASSFSEDRVGTEAFF. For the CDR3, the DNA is TGTGCCAGCTCGTTTTCCGAGGACAGGGTGGGCACTGAAGCTTTCTTT.

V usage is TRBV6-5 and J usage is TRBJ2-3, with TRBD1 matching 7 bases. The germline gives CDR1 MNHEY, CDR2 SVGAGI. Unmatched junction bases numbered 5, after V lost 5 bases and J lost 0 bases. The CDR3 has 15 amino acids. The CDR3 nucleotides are TGTGCCAGCAGTACCGACAGGGCTAGCACAGATACGCAGTATTTT. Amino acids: CASSTDRASTDTQYF.

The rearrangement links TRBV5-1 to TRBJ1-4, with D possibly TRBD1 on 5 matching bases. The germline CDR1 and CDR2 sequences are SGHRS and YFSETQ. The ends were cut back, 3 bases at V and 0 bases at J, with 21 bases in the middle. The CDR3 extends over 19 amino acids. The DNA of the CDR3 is TGCGCCAGCAGCTCGGGGTTGCGGGGGGAAACCCCAACTAATGAAAAACTGTTTTTT. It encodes CASSSGLRGETPTNEKLFF.

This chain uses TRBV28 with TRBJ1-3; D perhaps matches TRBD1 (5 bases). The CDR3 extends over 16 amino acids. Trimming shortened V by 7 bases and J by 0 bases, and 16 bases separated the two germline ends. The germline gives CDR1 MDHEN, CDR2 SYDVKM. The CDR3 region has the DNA TGTGCCAGCAATTGGGCAGGGTCCAACTCTGGAAACACCATATATTTT. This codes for CASNWAGSNSGNTIYF.

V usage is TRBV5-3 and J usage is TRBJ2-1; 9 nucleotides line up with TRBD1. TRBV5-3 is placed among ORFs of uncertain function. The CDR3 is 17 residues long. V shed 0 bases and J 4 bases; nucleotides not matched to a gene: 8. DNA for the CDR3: TGTGCCAGAAGCTTGGCCCGGGACAGGGTGACTTACAATGAGCAGTTCTTC. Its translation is CARSLARDRVTYNEQFF.

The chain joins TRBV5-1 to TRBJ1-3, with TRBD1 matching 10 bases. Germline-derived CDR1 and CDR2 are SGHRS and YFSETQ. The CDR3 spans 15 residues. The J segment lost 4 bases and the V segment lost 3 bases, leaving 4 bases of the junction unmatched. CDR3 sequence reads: CASSSTGGTGNTIYF. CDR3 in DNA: TGCGCCAGCAGCTCGACAGGGGGCACAGGAAACACCATATATTTT.

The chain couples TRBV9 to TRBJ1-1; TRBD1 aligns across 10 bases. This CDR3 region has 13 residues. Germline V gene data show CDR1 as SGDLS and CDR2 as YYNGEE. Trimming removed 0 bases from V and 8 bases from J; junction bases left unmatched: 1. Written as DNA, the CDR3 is TGTGCCAGCAGCGTAGGGACAGGGGGGGAAGCTTTCTTT. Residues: CASSVGTGGEAFF.

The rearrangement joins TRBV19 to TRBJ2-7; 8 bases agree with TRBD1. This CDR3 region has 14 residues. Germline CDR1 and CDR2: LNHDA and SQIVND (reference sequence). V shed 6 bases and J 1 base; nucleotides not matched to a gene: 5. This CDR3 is CASSGQGNSYEQYF. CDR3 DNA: TGTGCCAGTAGCGGACAGGGAAATTCCTACGAGCAGTACTTC. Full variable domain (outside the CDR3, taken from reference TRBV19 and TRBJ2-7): DGGITQSPKYLFRKEGQNVTLSCEQNLNHDAMYWYRQDPGQGLRLIYYSQIVNDFQKGDIAEGYSVSREKKESFPLTVTSAQKNPTAFYLCASSGQGNSYEQYFGPGTRLTVT.

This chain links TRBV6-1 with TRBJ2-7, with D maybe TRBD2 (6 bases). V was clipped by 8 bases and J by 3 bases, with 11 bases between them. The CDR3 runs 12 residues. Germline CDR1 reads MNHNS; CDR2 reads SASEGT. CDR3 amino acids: CASGPGGYEQYF. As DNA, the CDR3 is TGTGCCAGCGGACCCGGGGGCTACGAGCAGTACTTC.

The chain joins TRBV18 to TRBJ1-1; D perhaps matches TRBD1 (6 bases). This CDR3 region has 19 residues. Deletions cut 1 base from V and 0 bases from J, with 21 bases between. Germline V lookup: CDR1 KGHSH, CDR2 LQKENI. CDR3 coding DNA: TGTGCCAGCTCACCACTCCCAAATATGGGGGGGGCAATGAACACTGAAGCTTTCTTT. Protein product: CASSPLPNMGGAMNTEAFF.

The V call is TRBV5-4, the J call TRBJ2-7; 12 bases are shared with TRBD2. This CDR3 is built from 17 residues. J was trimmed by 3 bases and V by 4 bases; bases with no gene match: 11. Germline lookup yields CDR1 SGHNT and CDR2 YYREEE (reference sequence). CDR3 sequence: CASSPERLAGVLYEQYF. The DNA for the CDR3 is TGTGCCAGCAGCCCGGAGAGACTAGCGGGAGTACTCTACGAGCAGTACTTC. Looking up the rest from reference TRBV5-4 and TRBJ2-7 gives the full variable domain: ETGVTQSPTHLIKTRGQQVTLRCSSQSGHNTVSWYQQALGQGPQFIFQYYREEENGRGNFPPRFSGLQFPNYSSELNVNALELDDSALYLCASSPERLAGVLYEQYFGPGTRLTVT.

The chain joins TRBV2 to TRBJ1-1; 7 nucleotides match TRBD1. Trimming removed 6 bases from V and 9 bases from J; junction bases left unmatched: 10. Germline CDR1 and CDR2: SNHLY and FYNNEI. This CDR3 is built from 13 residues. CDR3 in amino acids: CASRGIGTAKAFF. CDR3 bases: TGTGCCAGCAGGGGCATTGGGACAGCCAAAGCTTTCTTT. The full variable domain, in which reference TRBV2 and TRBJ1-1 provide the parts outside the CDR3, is EPEVTQTPSHQVTQMGQEVILRCVPISNHLYFYWYRQILGQKVEFLVSFYNNEISEKSEIFDDQFSVERPDGSNFTLKIRSTKLEDSAMYFCASRGIGTAKAFFGQGTRLTVV.

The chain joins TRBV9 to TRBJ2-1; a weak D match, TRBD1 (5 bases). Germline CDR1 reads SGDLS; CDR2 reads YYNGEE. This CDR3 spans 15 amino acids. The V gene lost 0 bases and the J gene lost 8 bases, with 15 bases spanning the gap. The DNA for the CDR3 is TGTGCCAGCAGCGTAGGGGTCTTGGGGCATTATGAGCAGTTCTTC. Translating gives CASSVGVLGHYEQFF. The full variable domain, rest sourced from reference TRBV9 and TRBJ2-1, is DSGVTQTPKHLITATGQRVTLRCSPRSGDLSVYWYQQSLDQGLQFLIQYYNGEERAKGNILERFSAQQFPDLHSELNLSSLELGDSALYFCASSVGVLGHYEQFFGPGTRLTVL.

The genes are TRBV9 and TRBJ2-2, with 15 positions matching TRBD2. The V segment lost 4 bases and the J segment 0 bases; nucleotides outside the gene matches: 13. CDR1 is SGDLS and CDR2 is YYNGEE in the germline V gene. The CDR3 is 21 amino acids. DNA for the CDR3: TGTGCCAGCAGCCCCTCCGGCGGGACTAGCGGGAGGCAAACGAACACCGGGGAGCTGTTTTTT. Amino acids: CASSPSGGTSGRQTNTGELFF.

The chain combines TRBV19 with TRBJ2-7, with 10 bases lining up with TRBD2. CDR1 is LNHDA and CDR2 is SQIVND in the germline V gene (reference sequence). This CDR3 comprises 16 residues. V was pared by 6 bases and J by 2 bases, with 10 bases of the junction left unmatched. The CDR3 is CASSRSLAGDTYEQYF. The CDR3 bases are TGTGCCAGTAGCCGAAGTCTAGCGGGAGACACCTACGAGCAGTACTTC.

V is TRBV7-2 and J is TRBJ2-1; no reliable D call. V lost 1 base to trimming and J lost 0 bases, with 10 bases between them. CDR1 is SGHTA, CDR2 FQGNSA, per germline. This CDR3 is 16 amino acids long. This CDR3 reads CASSLVAVFSYNEQFF. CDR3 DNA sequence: TGTGCCAGCAGCTTAGTTGCGGTGTTCTCCTACAATGAGCAGTTCTTC.

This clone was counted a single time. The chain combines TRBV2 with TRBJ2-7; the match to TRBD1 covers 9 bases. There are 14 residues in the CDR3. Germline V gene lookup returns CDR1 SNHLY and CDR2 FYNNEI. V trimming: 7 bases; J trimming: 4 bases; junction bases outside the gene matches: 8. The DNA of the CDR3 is TGTGCCAGCAAGACAGGGGGACTTTCGTACGAGCAGTACTTC. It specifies CASKTGGLSYEQYF.